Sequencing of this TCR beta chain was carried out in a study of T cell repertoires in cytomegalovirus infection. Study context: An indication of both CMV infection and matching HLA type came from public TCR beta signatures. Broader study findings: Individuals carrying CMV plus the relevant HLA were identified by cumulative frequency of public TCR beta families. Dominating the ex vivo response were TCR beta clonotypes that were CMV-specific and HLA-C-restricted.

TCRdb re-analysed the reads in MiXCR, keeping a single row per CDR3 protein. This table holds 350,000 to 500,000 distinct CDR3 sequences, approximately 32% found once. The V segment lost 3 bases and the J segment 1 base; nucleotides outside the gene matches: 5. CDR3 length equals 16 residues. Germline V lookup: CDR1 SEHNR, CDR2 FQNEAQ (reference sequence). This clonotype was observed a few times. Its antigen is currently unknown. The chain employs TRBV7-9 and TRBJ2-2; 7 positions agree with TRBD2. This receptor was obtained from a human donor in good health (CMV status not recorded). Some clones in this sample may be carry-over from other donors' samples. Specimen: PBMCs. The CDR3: CASSLRAGRNTGELFF. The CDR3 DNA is TGTGCCAGCAGCTTGAGAGCGGGGCGGAACACCGGGGAGCTGTTTTTT.